This paragraph reports one TCR beta chain. This sample is part of a study of PD-1 blockade in classical Hodgkin lymphoma. CDR3 length: 18 amino acids. The V end was cut by 1 base, the J end by 2 bases, with 15 bases between. The germline V gene encodes CDR1 MGHRA and CDR2 YSYEKL. Sequencing used immunoSEQ multiplex PCR; TCRdb keeps in-frame clones, though not all of them. The sample carries 14,000 to 15,000 clones, roughly 68% recorded once. Each patient experienced a relapse that followed autologous stem cell transplantation, and brentuximab vedotin exposure varied. Sequencing used peripheral blood mononuclear cells (PBMCs), obtained at baseline. This chain joins TRBV4-1 and TRBJ2-6; D gene uncertain. The receptor comes from a human donor with classical Hodgkin lymphoma. The CDR3 loop is CASSQVDLGFTGANVLTF. CDR3 nucleotides: TGCGCCAGCAGCCAAGTAGACCTAGGATTTACTGGGGCCAACGTCCTGACTTTC.